Listed below are T cell receptor beta chains from one sample, sequenced in a study of blood T cells in healthy people across ages. TCRdb used MiXCR to reprocess the 5' RACE reads, holding one entry per CDR3 protein. This sample has about 580,000 distinct CDR3 sequences, with 40% to 55% found just once. What was sequenced was blood. The origin of the receptors is an elderly man in good health. Both conserved end residues are part of each CDR3. Each record gives: D gene, V gene, J gene, clone size, CDR3 DNA, CDR3 protein. The D gene is left open where the match is weak. Size values are once, few and many counts, or a class for expanded clones, and some rows have none.

>-|TRBV10-3|TRBJ1-4|many
TGTGCCATCGGGACGCTGGAAAAACTGTTTTTT
CAIGTLEKLFF
>-|TRBV2|TRBJ1-4|-
TGTGCCAGTGGACAGCAGACAACTAATGAAAAACTGTTTTTT
CASGQQTTNEKLFF
>-|TRBV20-1|TRBJ2-1|few
TGCAGTACTTCCCGGGGTCCCTTCTACAATGAGCAGTTCTTC
CSTSRGPFYNEQFF
>TRBD2|TRBV20-1|TRBJ2-5|-
TGCAGTGCTAGAGATCCGCTAGCGGGAAAAGAGACCCAGTACTTC
CSARDPLAGKETQYF
>TRBD2|TRBV20-1|TRBJ2-1|few
TGCAGTGCTAGGACTAGCGGGGGGACCCGCTCCTACAATGAGCAGTTCTTC
CSARTSGGTRSYNEQFF
>TRBD1|TRBV4-3|TRBJ2-7|-
TGCGCCAGAATCAGGGGGCACACTGATCCGATTTCCTACAATGAGCAGTACTTC
CARIRGHTDPISYNEQYF
>-|TRBV24-1|TRBJ2-7|once
TGTGCCACCAGTGAGAGCGTAACCCCCTACGAGCAGTACTTC
CATSESVTPYEQYF
>TRBD2|TRBV11-3|TRBJ2-3|few
TGTGCCAGCAGCCGAAGGACTAGCGGGGATGATACGCAGTATTTT
CASSRRTSGDDTQYF
>-|TRBV15|TRBJ2-3|-
TGTGCCACCAGCAGACTAGGGCAAGGAGGAGATACGCAGTATTTT
CATSRLGQGGDTQYF
>-|TRBV4-3|TRBJ2-1|few
TGCGCCAGCAGCCAAGATAATGGGGTGAATGAGCAGTTCTTC
CASSQDNGVNEQFF
>-|TRBV21-1|TRBJ1-2|-
TGTGCCAGCAGCAAAGGGCAGCGACAGATCTATGGCTACACCTTC
CASSKGQRQIYGYTF
>-|TRBV20-1|TRBJ2-6|-
TGCAGTGCCCCCTTGGCCAACGTCCTGACTTTC
CSAPLANVLTF
>-|TRBV7-2|TRBJ2-1|-
TGTGCCAGCAGCCCGGACCGGGACCGCCTCCCGAAGCAGTTCTTC
CASSPDRDRLPKQFF
>TRBD2|TRBV30|TRBJ2-5|-
TGTGCCTGGAGGGGACTAGCGGGAGTAGAGACCCAGTACTTC
CAWRGLAGVETQYF
>-|TRBV5-4|TRBJ1-3|once
TGTGCCAGCAGCTTGGTTGGGGGCCCTGGAAACACCATATATTTT
CASSLVGGPGNTIYF
>-|TRBV29-1|TRBJ2-1|-
TGCAGCGCCCAGGGGACGGGCCATGGGCTCAATGAGCAGTTCTTC
CSAQGTGHGLNEQFF
>TRBD1|TRBV29-1|TRBJ2-1|-
TGCAGCTCCCCTGGGCGGGGACAGGTAAAAAATGAGCAGTTCTTC
CSSPGRGQVKNEQFF
>-|TRBV6-1|TRBJ1-1|-
TGTGCCAGCAGAGAAAGCAGGGGACGGGTGAACACTGAAGCTTTCTTT
CASRESRGRVNTEAFF
>-|TRBV27|TRBJ2-1|few
TGTGCCAGCAGTTTTCGGGCAAACAATGAGCAGTTCTTC
CASSFRANNEQFF
>TRBD1|TRBV7-2|TRBJ1-2|few
TGTGCCAGCAGCCCCCGCACCGGGACAGGGTACGGCTACACCTTC
CASSPRTGTGYGYTF
>TRBD1|TRBV20-1|TRBJ1-1|-
TGCAGTGCTAGGCAGGGGGCTGAAGCTTTCTTT
CSARQGAEAFF
>-|TRBV25-1|TRBJ2-7|many
TGTGCCAGCAGTGATGGGGCTCGCGAGCAGTACTTC
CASSDGAREQYF
>TRBD2|TRBV5-1|TRBJ2-1|few
TGCGCCAGCAGCTTAAGACTAGCGGGCCTAAACAATGAGCAGTTCTTC
CASSLRLAGLNNEQFF
>-|TRBV2|TRBJ2-7|-
TGTGCCAGCAGGGTCGAGGGCCGCTCCTACGAGCAGTACTTC
CASRVEGRSYEQYF
>-|TRBV20-1|TRBJ2-7|few
TGCAGTGCCATTCGGCAGGGACTTCCCTACGAGCAGTACTTC
CSAIRQGLPYEQYF
>TRBD1|TRBV3-1|TRBJ2-1|-
TGTGCCAGCAGCTACAGGGGTAGTACCAATGAGCAGTTCTTC
CASSYRGSTNEQFF
>TRBD1|TRBV9|TRBJ1-1|once
TGTGCCAGCAGCGTTAGAGGGGACGGGGACAGGGGGGAAGCTTTCTTT
CASSVRGDGDRGEAFF
>-|TRBV20-1|TRBJ1-2|once
TGCAGTGCTAGAGATGGGGGACTAGGGTATGGCTACACCTTC
CSARDGGLGYGYTF
>-|TRBV21-1|TRBJ2-7|-
TGTGCCAGCAGCAAAGCTGGGGCTTGGGCCTACGAGCAGTACTTC
CASSKAGAWAYEQYF
>-|TRBV6-2/TRBV6-3|TRBJ2-2|once
TGTGCCAGCAGTTACTCGATGGGCGGGGAGCTGTTTTTT
CASSYSMGGELFF
>TRBD2|TRBV6-6|TRBJ2-1|many
TGTGCCAGCAGGGTAGCGGGAGATCAGGGTGAGCAGTTCTTC
CASRVAGDQGEQFF
>-|TRBV6-5|TRBJ2-7|many
TGTGCCAGCAGCGGGTGGGCGGGCGAGCAGTACTTC
CASSGWAGEQYF
>TRBD2|TRBV6-2/TRBV6-3|TRBJ2-3|-
TGTGCCAGCAGAAAAGCGGGGGGGCCGACAGATACGCAGTATTTT
CASRKAGGPTDTQYF
>-|TRBV6-6|TRBJ1-6|-
TGTGCCAGCAGCTCGGCAGGGGTTTCACCCCTCCACTTT
CASSSAGVSPLHF
>TRBD1|TRBV4-1|TRBJ2-4|-
TGCGCCAGCAGCCTCGGACAGGCATGGGACATTCAGTACTTC
CASSLGQAWDIQYF
>TRBD1|TRBV9|TRBJ2-7|-
TGTGCCAGCAGCGTCGGGACAGGGCCGAACTACGAGCAGTACTTC
CASSVGTGPNYEQYF
>-|TRBV28|TRBJ1-4|-
TGTGCCAGCAGTTTAGGTGGAGGGCGTGAAAAACTGTTTTTT
CASSLGGGREKLFF
>-|TRBV12-3/TRBV12-4|TRBJ2-7|few
TGTGCCAGCAGTAAACAGGGAGGGGACGAGCAGTACTTC
CASSKQGGDEQYF
>-|TRBV7-2|TRBJ2-7|-
TGTGCCAGCAGCTGGGCGCGCTCCTACGAGCAGTACTTC
CASSWARSYEQYF
>TRBD1|TRBV29-1|TRBJ1-1|few
TGCAGCGTGACCAGGGGGCCGCAAACTGAAGCTTTCTTT
CSVTRGPQTEAFF
>TRBD2|TRBV20-1|TRBJ2-1|few
TGCAGTGCTAGAGGGGGTAGCGGGGGGGAGAATGAGCAGTTCTTC
CSARGGSGGENEQFF
>-|TRBV29-1|TRBJ2-3|-
TGCAGCGTTGAAGGAGGTGGAGATACGCAGTATTTT
CSVEGGGDTQYF
>TRBD1|TRBV6-2/TRBV6-3|TRBJ2-2|-
TGTGCCAGCAGTTACGGGACAGGGCCGAACACCGGGGAGCTGTTTTTT
CASSYGTGPNTGELFF
>TRBD1|TRBV10-3|TRBJ2-7|-
TGTGCCATCAGGGGTACCGGGACAGGGAACTACGAGCAGTACTTC
CAIRGTGTGNYEQYF
>TRBD1|TRBV20-1|TRBJ2-6|-
TGCAGTGCTAGTCGGGACAGGGTATACTCTGGGGCCAACGTCCTGACTTTC
CSASRDRVYSGANVLTF
>-|TRBV4-2|TRBJ1-1|-
TGTGCCAGCAGCCAAGATTCGGGGCTCCAGAACACTGAAGTTTTCTTT
CASSQDSGLQNTEVFF